The 5 T cell receptor beta chains below come from one sample, sequenced in a study of shared clonotypes between healthy human individuals. Repertoires were generated with immunoSEQ multiplex PCR, while TCRdb's copy carries only in-frame clones and drops some. The table has about 1 million clones, roughly 70% seen once. Material: memory CD4+ T cells sorted from blood. Subset reported: CD45RA-negative fraction. Receptors originate from a man between 18 and 29 years old in good health.

V and J are TRBV2 and TRBJ1-3, with 7 bases that match TRBD1. CDR3 length: 16 amino acids. Germline CDR1 is SNHLY and CDR2 is FYNNEI. The V gene end was trimmed by 8 bases and the J gene end by 0 bases; junction bases not matched to a gene: 10. The CDR3 DNA follows: TGTGCCAGCGAAAAACCGGGACAGAACTCTGGAAACACCATATATTTT. Protein: CASEKPGQNSGNTIYF.

This chain links TRBV30 with TRBJ1-3, with D unclear. Germline assignment: CDR1 GTSNPN and CDR2 SVGIG (reference sequence). The CDR3 totals 13 residues. V lost 2 bases and J 3 bases, leaving 8 bases between the germline ends. Here the CDR3 reads CAWSPGIGNTIYF. The CDR3 coding sequence is TGTGCCTGGAGTCCCGGTATTGGAAACACCATATATTTT.

The rearrangement links TRBV27 to TRBJ1-1; 7 positions match TRBD1. Germline CDR1 and CDR2: MNHEY and SMNVEV (reference sequence). V was pared by 8 bases and J by 6 bases, with 15 bases of the junction left unmatched. The CDR3 contains 15 residues. Written as DNA, the CDR3 is TGTGCCAGCTACCTGACAGGGTTAGGCGATTCTGAAGCTTTCTTT. This gives the protein CASYLTGLGDSEAFF.

This clone has a single count. The V and J genes are TRBV6-5 and TRBJ1-3; D remains unclear. Per germline, CDR1 MNHEY and CDR2 SVGAGI. Trimming shortened V by 6 bases and J by 1 base, and 7 bases separated the two germline ends. The length of the CDR3 is 13 residues. Here the CDR3 DNA reads TGTGCCAGCAGGAGGGCTTCTGGAAACACCATATATTTT. Protein product: CASRRASGNTIYF.

This chain links TRBV5-1 with TRBJ1-4; 7 bases agree with TRBD1. This CDR3 comprises 14 residues. The V gene end was trimmed by 2 bases and the J gene end by 4 bases; junction bases not matched to a gene: 2. The germline V gene has CDR1 SGHRS and CDR2 YFSETQ. CDR3 DNA: TGCGCCAGCAGCTTCGGGACAGTTAATGAAAAACTGTTTTTT. This codes for CASSFGTVNEKLFF.